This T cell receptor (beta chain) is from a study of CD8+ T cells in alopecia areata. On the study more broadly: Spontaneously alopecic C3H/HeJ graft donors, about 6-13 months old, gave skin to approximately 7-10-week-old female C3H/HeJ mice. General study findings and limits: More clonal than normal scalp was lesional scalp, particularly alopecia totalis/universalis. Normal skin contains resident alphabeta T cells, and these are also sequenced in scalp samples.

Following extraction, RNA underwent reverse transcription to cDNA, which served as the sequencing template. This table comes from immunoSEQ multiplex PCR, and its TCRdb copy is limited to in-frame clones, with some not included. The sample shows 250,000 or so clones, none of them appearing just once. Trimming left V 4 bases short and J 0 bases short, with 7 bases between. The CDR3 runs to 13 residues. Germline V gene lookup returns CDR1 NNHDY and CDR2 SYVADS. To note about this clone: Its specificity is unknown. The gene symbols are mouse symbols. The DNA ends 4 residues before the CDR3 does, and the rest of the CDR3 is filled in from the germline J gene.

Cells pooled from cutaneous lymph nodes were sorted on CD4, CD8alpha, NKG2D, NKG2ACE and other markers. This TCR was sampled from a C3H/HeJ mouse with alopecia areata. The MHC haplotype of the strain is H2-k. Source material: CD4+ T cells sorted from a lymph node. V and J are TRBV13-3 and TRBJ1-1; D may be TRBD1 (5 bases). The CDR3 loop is CASSKQANTEVFF. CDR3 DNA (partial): TGTGCCAGCAGTAAACAGGCAAACACA.